This TCR beta chain was found in a study of PD-L1 blockade in urothelial cancer. Study background: In the mid-2010s, patients got going on atezolizumab, taking 1,200 mg intravenously every 3 weeks. Study observations and caveats: The study found that durable-benefit patients expanded tumor-associated blood clones more at 3 weeks.

Indicated time point: pretreatment peripheral blood. Data came from immunoSEQ multiplex PCR; TCRdb stores just in-frame clones and leaves some out. The sample holds about 87,000 clones, about four fifths seen once. As for this clone: No antigen is known for it.

The origin of this receptor is a man aged 55 to 70 with urothelial cancer. The sequenced sample was PBMCs, obtained around atezolizumab (anti-PD-L1) treatment.

This CDR3 reads CASSNKDLRAGYTF. For the CDR3, the DNA is TGTGCCAGCAGCAATAAGGACTTGAGGGCTGGCTACACCTTC. The chain recombines TRBV5-4 with TRBJ1-2; no firm D call. CDR1 SGHNT and CDR2 YYREEE come from the germline V gene (reference sequence). CDR3 length equals 14 residues. The V gene lost 4 bases and the J gene lost 7 bases, with 17 bases spanning the gap.